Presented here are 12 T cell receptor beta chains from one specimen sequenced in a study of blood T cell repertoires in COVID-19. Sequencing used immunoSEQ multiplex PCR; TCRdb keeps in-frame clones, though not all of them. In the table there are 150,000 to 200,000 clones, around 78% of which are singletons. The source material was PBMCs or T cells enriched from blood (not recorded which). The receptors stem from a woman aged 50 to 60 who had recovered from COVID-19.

The CDR3 loop reads CASRTGENTEAFF. In DNA form, the CDR3 reads TGTGCCAGTAGAACGGGGGAGAACACTGAAGCTTTCTTT. The chain recombines TRBV19 with TRBJ1-1, with D possibly matching TRBD1 (5 bases). From germline, CDR1 is LNHDA and CDR2 SQIVND (reference sequence). The V and J ends lost 6 bases and 1 base respectively, with 9 bases between them. The CDR3 is 13 residues long.

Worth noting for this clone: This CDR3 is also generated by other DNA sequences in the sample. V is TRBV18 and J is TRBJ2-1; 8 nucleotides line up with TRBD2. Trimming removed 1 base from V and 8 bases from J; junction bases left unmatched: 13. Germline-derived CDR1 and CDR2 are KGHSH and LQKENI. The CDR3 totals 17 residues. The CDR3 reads CASSPLTGLAGRDEQFF. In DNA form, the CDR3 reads TGTGCCAGCTCACCACTTACAGGATTAGCGGGACGGGATGAGCAGTTCTTC.

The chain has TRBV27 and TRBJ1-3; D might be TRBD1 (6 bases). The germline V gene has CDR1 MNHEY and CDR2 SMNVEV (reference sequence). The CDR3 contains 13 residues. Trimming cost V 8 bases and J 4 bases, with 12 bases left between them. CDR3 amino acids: CASGQGRGNTIYF. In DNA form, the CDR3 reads TGTGCCAGCGGCCAGGGGCGAGGAAACACCATATATTTT.

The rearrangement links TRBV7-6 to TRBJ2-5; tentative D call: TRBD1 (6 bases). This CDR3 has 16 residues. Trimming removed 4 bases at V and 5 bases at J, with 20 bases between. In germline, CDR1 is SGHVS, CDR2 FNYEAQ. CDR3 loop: CASSYNDMGAGETQYF. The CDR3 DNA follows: TGTGCCAGCAGCTACAATGACATGGGGGCAGGGGAGACCCAGTACTTC. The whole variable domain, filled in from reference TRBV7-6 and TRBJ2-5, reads GAGVSQSPRYKVTKRGQDVALRCDPISGHVSLYWYRQALGQGPEFLTYFNYEAQQDKSGLPNDRFSAERPEGSISTLTIQRTEQRDSAMYRCASSYNDMGAGETQYFGPGTRLLVL.

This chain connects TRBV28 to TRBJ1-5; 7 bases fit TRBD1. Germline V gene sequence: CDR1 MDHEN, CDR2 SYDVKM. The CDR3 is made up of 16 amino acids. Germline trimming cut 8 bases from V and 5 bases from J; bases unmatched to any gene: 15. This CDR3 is CASGSHPGQPHQPQHF. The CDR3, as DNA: TGTGCCAGCGGATCACACCCGGGACAGCCACATCAGCCCCAGCATTTT.

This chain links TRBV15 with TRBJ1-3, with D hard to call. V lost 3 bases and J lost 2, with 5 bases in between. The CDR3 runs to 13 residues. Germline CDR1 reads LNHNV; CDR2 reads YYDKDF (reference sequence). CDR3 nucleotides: TGTGCCACCAGCAGGTCGGCTGGAAACACCATATATTTT. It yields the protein CATSRSAGNTIYF.

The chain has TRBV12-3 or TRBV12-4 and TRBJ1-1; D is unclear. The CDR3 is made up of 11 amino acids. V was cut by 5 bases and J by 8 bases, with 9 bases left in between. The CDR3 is CASSQRVEAFF. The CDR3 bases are TGTGCCAGCAGTCAGCGGGTCGAAGCTTTCTTT.

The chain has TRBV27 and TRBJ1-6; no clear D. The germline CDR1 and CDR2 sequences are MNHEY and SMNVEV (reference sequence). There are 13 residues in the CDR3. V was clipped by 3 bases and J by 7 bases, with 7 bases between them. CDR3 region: CASSFAGNSPLHF. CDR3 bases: TGTGCCAGCAGTTTCGCGGGGAATTCACCCCTCCACTTT.

CDR3 loop: CASSSTNEQFF. As DNA, the CDR3 is TGTGCCAGCAGTTCTACCAATGAGCAGTTCTTC. This chain connects TRBV6-2 or TRBV6-3 to TRBJ2-1; D remains ambiguous. This CDR3 is built from 11 residues. V lost 4 bases and J 6 bases, leaving 4 bases between the germline ends. From germline, CDR1 is MNHEY and CDR2 SVGEGT.

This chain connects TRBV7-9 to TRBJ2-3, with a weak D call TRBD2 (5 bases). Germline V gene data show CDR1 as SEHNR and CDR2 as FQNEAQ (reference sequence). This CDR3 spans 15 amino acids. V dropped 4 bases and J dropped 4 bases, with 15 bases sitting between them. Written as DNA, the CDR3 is TGTGCCAGCAGCTCGGACTTGGGAGAACCAGATACGCAGTATTTT. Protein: CASSSDLGEPDTQYF.

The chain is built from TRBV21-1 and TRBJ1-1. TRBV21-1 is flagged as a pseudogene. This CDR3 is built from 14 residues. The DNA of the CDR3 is TGTGCCAGCAGCCCTTTGACTTGGGGGGGGGTAGCTTTCTTT. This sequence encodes CASSPLTWGGVAFF.

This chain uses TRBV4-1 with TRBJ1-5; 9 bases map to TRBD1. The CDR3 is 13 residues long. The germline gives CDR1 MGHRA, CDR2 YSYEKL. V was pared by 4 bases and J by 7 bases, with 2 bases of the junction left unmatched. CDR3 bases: TGCGCCAGCAGCCTGGACAGGGGACAGCCCCAGCATTTT. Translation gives CASSLDRGQPQHF.